Below are 8 T cell receptor beta chains sequenced from a single sample in a study of T cells in Graves' hyperthyroidism and ophthalmopathy. The investigators amplified TCR beta CDR3 regions from RNA transcripts. The HTBI primer set drove a first-round RT-PCR of the TCR CDR3. TCRdb re-called the multiplex PCR reads with MiXCR, one entry per CDR3 protein. This sample carries hundreds of thousands of distinct CDR3 sequences, roughly 15% of them seen once, and the ten largest clones take 34%. The sample consisted of blood. The origin of the receptors is a woman aged 40 to 50 with Graves' ophthalmopathy.

This clonotype came up many times. CDR3 sequence reads: CASSLEWASNYGYTF. CDR3 nucleotide sequence: TGTGCCAGCAGCTTGGAATGGGCCAGTAACTATGGCTACACCTTC. The genes are TRBV5-6 and TRBJ1-2; D not resolved. V lost 0 bases and J lost 1, with 10 bases in between. Germline V lookup: CDR1 SGHDT, CDR2 YYEEEE. The CDR3 is 15 amino acids.

This chain joins TRBV5-1 and TRBJ2-7, with TRBD1 matching over 8 bases. V lost 1 base, J lost 4 bases, and 1 base stayed unmatched. The CDR3 contains 13 residues. CDR1 is SGHRS and CDR2 is YFSETQ in the germline V gene. CDR3 sequence: CASSLQGAYEQYF. CDR3 bases: TGCGCCAGCAGCTTGCAGGGGGCGTACGAGCAGTACTTC.

This clonotype was seen repeatedly, ten times or more. This rearrangement joins TRBV29-1 to TRBJ2-5, with TRBD2 matching over 7 bases. V was clipped by 4 bases and J by 2 bases; unmatched bases: 13. This CDR3 is built from 16 residues. Per germline, CDR1 SQVTM and CDR2 ANQGSEA. CDR3 residues: CSVGPVLATTQETQYF. The CDR3 coding sequence is TGCAGCGTTGGCCCCGTACTAGCGACCACTCAAGAGACCCAGTACTTC.

The chain uses TRBV9 and TRBJ2-4; no firm D call. The CDR3 length is 14 residues. Germline V gene lookup returns CDR1 SGDLS and CDR2 YYNGEE. V gave up 0 bases and J gave up 2 bases, with 6 bases separating them. CDR3 residues: CASSVGGSKNIQYF. The CDR3 bases are TGTGCCAGCAGCGTAGGGGGTTCCAAAAACATTCAGTACTTC.

The table lists this clonotype with a few counts. The rearrangement uses TRBV11-1 and TRBJ1-4; perhaps TRBD1 as D (6 bases). The CDR3 is 13 amino acids. CDR1 is SGHAT, CDR2 FQDESV, per germline (reference sequence). V was trimmed by 3 bases and J by 7 bases, leaving 9 bases between them. Written as DNA, the CDR3 is TGTGCCAGCAGCTTTACAGGGAGTGAAAAACTGTTTTTT. It codes for CASSFTGSEKLFF.

In this sample, this clonotype turned up many times. V and J are TRBV29-1 and TRBJ2-7, with D possibly TRBD2 on 5 matching bases. The CDR3 length is 10 residues. Per the germline V gene, CDR1 is SQVTM and CDR2 is ANQGSEA. The V end was cut by 4 bases, the J end by 5 bases, with 6 bases between. The DNA for the CDR3 is TGCAGCGTTGCGGGGAACGAGCAGTACTTC. Protein sequence: CSVAGNEQYF.

CDR3 in amino acids: CASSQAGGHYNQPQHF. The CDR3 coding sequence is TGTGCCAGCAGCCAAGCTGGGGGACACTATAATCAGCCCCAGCATTTT. The J gene is TRBJ1-5, the V gene TRBV4-2; a weak D match, TRBD1 (6 bases). Trimming stripped 1 base from V and 4 bases from J, with 14 bases between. The CDR3 spans 16 residues. The germline CDR1 and CDR2 sequences are LGHNA and YNFKEQ.

This clonotype was seen repeatedly, ten times or more. This sequence joins TRBV28 and TRBJ2-3; possibly TRBD1 for D (5 bases). The CDR3 runs 13 residues. Trimming stripped 6 bases from V and 2 bases from J, with 9 bases between. From germline, CDR1 is MDHEN and CDR2 SYDVKM. For the CDR3, the DNA is TGTGCCAGCAGGGGGCAGAACACAGATACGCAGTATTTT. Translation gives CASRGQNTDTQYF.